The 30 T cell receptor beta chains presented below share a single source sample, sequenced in a study of blood T cell repertoires in COVID-19. TCRdb keeps only in-frame clones here, not all; method: immunoSEQ multiplex PCR. The data contain 100,000 to 150,000 clones, about 89% of them seen just once; the ten biggest clones take up approximately 10%. The sample comprised peripheral blood. The origin of the receptors is a woman between 65 and 79 years old with COVID-19, enrolled during active disease.

The gene calls are TRBV30 and TRBJ1-5; the D gene is possibly TRBD1 (6 bases). Germline V gene lookup returns CDR1 GTSNPN and CDR2 SVGIG (reference sequence). CDR3 length equals 15 residues. Deletions cut 5 bases from V and 7 bases from J, with 21 bases between. The CDR3 DNA is TGTGCCTGGTCGGAGGGGGGGGGCGCAGGGCAGCCCCAGCATTTT. Protein sequence: CAWSEGGGAGQPQHF.

The table lists this clone with a few counts. V gene TRBV5-8 combines with J gene TRBJ2-7; 8 bases line up with TRBD2. Per the germline V gene, CDR1 is SGHTS and CDR2 is YDEGEE. The ends lost 0 bases at V and 6 bases at J; junction bases unmatched: 11. This CDR3 is built from 16 residues. CDR3 in amino acids: CASSLGLTGGSLEQYF. For the CDR3, the DNA is TGTGCCAGCAGCTTGGGATTGACGGGGGGGTCCCTCGAGCAGTACTTC.

V usage is TRBV27 and J usage is TRBJ1-2, with 9 bases that match TRBD1. Looked up from germline, CDR1 is MNHEY and CDR2 is SMNVEV (reference sequence). J was trimmed by 7 bases and V by 5 bases; bases with no gene match: 5. This CDR3 is built from 13 residues. In DNA, the CDR3 is TGTGCCAGCAGTGGACAGGGGAAGAGTGGCTACACCTTC. It translates to CASSGQGKSGYTF.

The V call is TRBV7-2, the J call TRBJ2-3, with TRBD2 matching 14 bases. The CDR3 is made up of 17 amino acids. CDR1 SGHTA and CDR2 FQGNSA come from the germline V gene. Trimming removed 5 bases from V and 4 bases from J; junction bases left unmatched: 8. In DNA form, the CDR3 reads TGTGCCAGCAGCCCACGGACTAGCGGGGGGTTGGCAGATACGCAGTATTTT. Protein product: CASSPRTSGGLADTQYF.

The chain couples TRBV5-8 to TRBJ1-1; 8 nucleotides align to TRBD1. The trim removed 2 bases at V and 11 bases at J, leaving 11 bases unmatched. Germline V lookup: CDR1 SGHTS, CDR2 YDEGEE. CDR3 size: 14 residues. The CDR3 DNA follows: TGTGCCAGCAGCTTTGAGGGACAGGACCCTCGGGCTTTCTTT. This encodes CASSFEGQDPRAFF. Based on the CDR3 plus reference TRBV5-8 and TRBJ1-1, the full variable domain is EAGVTQSPTHLIKTRGQQATLRCSPISGHTSVYWYQQALGLGLQFLLWYDEGEERNRGNFPPRFSGRQFPNYSSELNVNALELEDSALYLCASSFEGQDPRAFFGQGTRLTVV.

The rearrangement joins TRBV7-2 to TRBJ1-6; possibly TRBD1 for D (5 bases). This CDR3 spans 17 amino acids. Germline CDR1 SGHTA, CDR2 FQGNSA. The V and J ends lost 3 bases and 5 bases respectively, with 17 bases between them. The CDR3 DNA follows: TGTGCCAGCAGCTTGCGTTGGGGCCGGAGAGATAATTCACCCCTCCACTTT. Translated, it gives CASSLRWGRRDNSPLHF.

V usage is TRBV28 and J usage is TRBJ1-2; 7 bases map to TRBD1. With 3 bases clipped from V and 8 bases from J, the junction kept 6 bases outside the gene matches. Looked up from germline, CDR1 is MDHEN and CDR2 is SYDVKM. CDR3 length: 13 amino acids. The CDR3 loop is CASSLYRGGGYTF. The CDR3 DNA reads as TGTGCCAGCAGTTTGTACAGGGGTGGAGGCTACACCTTC.

V is TRBV2 and J is TRBJ1-2; D perhaps matches TRBD1 (5 bases). Germline CDR1 is SNHLY and CDR2 is FYNNEI. Trimming shortened V by 4 bases and J by 4 bases, and 16 bases separated the two germline ends. The CDR3 runs 15 residues. CDR3 nucleotide sequence: TGTGCCAGCAGTGTCCGGACACCATCGGGCTATGGCTACACCTTC. Translation: CASSVRTPSGYGYTF.

The chain uses TRBV20-1 and TRBJ1-1; 9 bases fit TRBD1. Trimming at V came to 3 bases and at J to 6 bases, leaving 2 bases not matched to a gene. Germline CDR1 is DFQATT and CDR2 is SNEGSKA (reference sequence). The CDR3 contains 12 residues. The CDR3 sequence is CSASRQGAEAFF. CDR3 sequence (DNA): TGCAGTGCTAGTCGACAGGGGGCTGAAGCTTTCTTT.

This sequence joins TRBV7-5 and TRBJ1-2; the table's D call of TRBD1 was not tested on the DNA. TRBV7-5 is designated a pseudogene. This CDR3 has 12 amino acids. CDR3 sequence (DNA): TGTGCCAGAACCCGGGACAATCTTGGCTACACCTTC. Protein sequence: CARTRDNLGYTF.

J is TRBJ2-5 and V is TRBV7-3; 12 bases line up with TRBD2. The germline CDR1 and CDR2 sequences are SGHTA and FQGTGA. Germline trimming cut 4 bases from V and 2 bases from J; bases unmatched to any gene: 5. The CDR3 contains 16 residues. The CDR3 bases are TGTGCCAGCAGCTCCGGACTAGCGGGGCTACAAGAGACCCAGTACTTC. Its protein is CASSSGLAGLQETQYF. Combining the CDR3 with reference TRBV7-3 and TRBJ2-5 gives the whole variable domain GAGVSQTPSNKVTEKGKYVELRCDPISGHTALYWYRQSLGQGPEFLIYFQGTGAADDSGLPNDRFFAVRPEGSVSTLKIQRTERGDSAVYLCASSSGLAGLQETQYFGPGTRLLVL.

This sequence joins TRBV11-3 and TRBJ2-2; 7 bases align to TRBD1. Germline loops: CDR1 SGHNT, CDR2 YENEEA. The CDR3 is 16 residues long. The V and J ends lost 5 bases and 7 bases, in that order; junction bases with no gene match: 13. The DNA of the CDR3 is TGTGCCAGCAGCCCTAGGGGGCAGGGTTTCAGCGGGGAGCTGTTTTTT. Translated: CASSPRGQGFSGELFF.

The chain couples TRBV5-1 to TRBJ2-1, with a tentative D call TRBD1 (5 bases). Trimming removed 2 bases from V and 4 bases from J, with 7 bases in between. Germline CDR1 reads SGHRS; CDR2 reads YFSETQ. The CDR3 is 13 residues long. The CDR3 sequence is CASSFGQYNEQFF. The CDR3 DNA follows: TGCGCCAGCAGCTTTGGACAATACAATGAGCAGTTCTTC.

The V and J genes are TRBV2 and TRBJ1-4; 9 bases are a match to TRBD1. Germline trimming cut 2 bases from V and 8 bases from J; bases unmatched to any gene: 6. From germline, CDR1 is SNHLY and CDR2 FYNNEI. The length of the CDR3 is 15 residues. CDR3 loop: CASSERTGEGEKLFF. The CDR3 coding sequence is TGTGCCAGCAGTGAAAGGACAGGGGAGGGGGAAAAACTGTTTTTT.

The chain joins TRBV30 to TRBJ2-3; 9 nucleotides agree with TRBD1. The junction had 7 bases not matched to a gene; V was cut back by 1 base and J by 2 bases. CDR1 is GTSNPN, CDR2 SVGIG, per germline (reference sequence). The CDR3 runs 16 residues. CDR3 nucleotides: TGTGCCTGGAGTGACAGGGGGCGCATGAACACAGATACGCAGTATTTT. It encodes CAWSDRGRMNTDTQYF.

This clone was counted once. The V gene is TRBV5-1, the J gene TRBJ2-2; 9 nucleotides match TRBD2. The CDR3 runs 16 residues. Germline V gene sequence: CDR1 SGHRS, CDR2 YFSETQ. Losses at the gene ends were 4 bases for V and 7 bases for J; bases not matched to a gene: 11. CDR3 sequence (DNA): TGCGCCAGCAGCATGGGACTAGCTTTTGCCCACGGGGAGCTGTTTTTT. It translates to CASSMGLAFAHGELFF.

The genes are TRBV10-3 and TRBJ2-1, with TRBD1 identical over 7 bases. The CDR3 length is 15 residues. V lost 10 bases, J lost 1 base, and 10 bases stayed unmatched. From germline, CDR1 is ENHRY and CDR2 SYGVKD. The CDR3 spells CASKTGTESYNEQFF. CDR3 bases: TGTGCCAGCAAAACCGGGACAGAATCCTACAATGAGCAGTTCTTC.

The chain is built from TRBV7-9 and TRBJ1-5; tentatively, D is TRBD1 (6 bases). V lost 3 bases to trimming and J lost 4 bases, with 10 bases between them. There are 14 residues in the CDR3. Germline-derived CDR1 and CDR2 are SEHNR and FQNEAQ (reference sequence). The CDR3 loop is CASSFGRGNQPQHF. The CDR3 bases are TGTGCCAGCAGCTTTGGCAGGGGTAATCAGCCCCAGCATTTT.

V usage is TRBV28 and J usage is TRBJ2-1; 11 bases are shared with TRBD2. This CDR3 has 15 residues. Germline CDR1 reads MDHEN; CDR2 reads SYDVKM. With V trimmed by 6 bases and J by 6 bases, 7 bases remained unmatched. CDR3 amino acids: CASRAGTSGGNEQFF. CDR3 DNA: TGTGCCAGCAGGGCGGGGACTAGCGGCGGCAATGAGCAGTTCTTC.

J is TRBJ2-5 and V is TRBV24-1; a possible D gene is TRBD1 (5 bases). The V gene lost 3 bases and the J gene lost 5 bases, with 12 bases spanning the gap. The length of the CDR3 is 14 residues. The germline gives CDR1 KGHDR, CDR2 SFDVKD. The CDR3 protein is CATSDPTWGETQYF. For the CDR3, the DNA is TGTGCCACCAGTGATCCCACTTGGGGCGAGACCCAGTACTTC.

The chain carries TRBV19 and TRBJ2-1; 15 nucleotides align to TRBD2. With V trimmed by 4 bases and J by 12 bases, 13 bases remained unmatched. CDR3 length equals 17 residues. Per the germline V gene, CDR1 is LNHDA and CDR2 is SQIVND (reference sequence). This chain's CDR3 is CASSSHSGTSGGLPQFF. The CDR3 region has the DNA TGTGCCAGTAGTAGCCACTCCGGGACTAGCGGGGGGCTTCCGCAGTTCTTC.

The CDR3 coding sequence is TGTGCCAGCACCATTTCAACTGGCAGGGGAGAAGCTTTCTTT. This gives the protein CASTISTGRGEAFF. The gene calls are TRBV6-5 and TRBJ1-1, with a weak D call TRBD1 (6 bases). Germline V CDR1 and CDR2: MNHEY, SVGAGI. CDR3 length: 14 amino acids. V dropped 7 bases and J dropped 8 bases, with 20 bases sitting between them.

V is TRBV4-1 and J is TRBJ1-2; 11 bases align to TRBD1. The CDR3 runs to 15 residues. In germline, CDR1 is MGHRA, CDR2 YSYEKL. After removal of 2 bases from V and 7 bases from J, the junction contained 6 bases not matched to a gene. The CDR3 bases are TGCGCCAGCAGCCAACCGGGACAGGGGGTTGTTGGCTACACCTTC. As protein: CASSQPGQGVVGYTF.

This chain connects TRBV2 to TRBJ1-1; D may be TRBD1 (5 bases). The CDR3 runs 14 residues. The V and J ends lost 7 bases and 2 bases respectively, with 14 bases between them. Per the germline V gene, CDR1 is SNHLY and CDR2 is FYNNEI. In DNA, the CDR3 is TGTGCCAGCAATCCACGGGGGGGAAACACTGAAGCTTTCTTT. Encoded protein: CASNPRGGNTEAFF.

The V gene is TRBV12-1, the J gene TRBJ1-5; TRBD1 is taken as the D call from the table, unchecked against the DNA. TRBV12-1 is tagged as a pseudogene. The CDR3 consists of 18 residues. The CDR3 region has the DNA TGTGCCAGCAGCTTTGAGGGACAGGGGGACCCCGGCAATCAGCCCCAGCATTTT. Amino acids: CASSFEGQGDPGNQPQHF.

The chain links TRBV6-5 to TRBJ2-2; D gene unclear. V dropped 4 bases and J dropped 5 bases, with 8 bases sitting between them. The CDR3 sequence is 13 residues long. CDR1 is MNHEY and CDR2 is SVGAGI in the germline V gene. Here the CDR3 DNA reads TGTGCCAGCAGTTCTGCGGTAACCGGGGAGCTGTTTTTT. Its protein product is CASSSAVTGELFF.

The chain employs TRBV19 and TRBJ2-2; 15 bases are shared with TRBD2. The CDR3 is 18 residues long. Germline trimming cut 5 bases from V and 2 bases from J; bases unmatched to any gene: 6. The V gene's germline CDR1 is LNHDA and CDR2 SQIVND (reference sequence). CDR3 sequence reads: CASSLPGLAGGNTGELFF. CDR3 DNA sequence: TGTGCCAGTAGTCTCCCGGGACTAGCGGGGGGAAACACCGGGGAGCTGTTTTTT.

This clone was counted between two and nine times. The V gene is TRBV11-1, the J gene TRBJ1-2; 7 bases align to TRBD1. CDR3 length equals 15 residues. V lost 3 bases, J lost 0 bases, and 4 bases stayed unmatched. Germline V gene sequence: CDR1 SGHAT, CDR2 FQDESV (reference sequence). Here the CDR3 DNA reads TGTGCCAGCAGCTTTGGACAGGAAGCTAACTATGGCTACACCTTC. Its translation: CASSFGQEANYGYTF.

The chain recombines TRBV2 with TRBJ1-1; D remains unclear. The V end was cut by 2 bases, the J end by 1 base, with 5 bases between. Looked up from germline, CDR1 is SNHLY and CDR2 is FYNNEI. CDR3 length: 13 residues. CDR3 amino acids: CASSELPNTEAFF. The CDR3 nucleotides are TGTGCCAGCAGTGAACTCCCGAACACTGAAGCTTTCTTT.

The genes are TRBV18 and TRBJ1-1, with 11 bases aligning to TRBD1. The length of the CDR3 is 15 residues. Germline CDR1 and CDR2: KGHSH and LQKENI. Unmatched junction bases numbered 9, after V lost 4 bases and J lost 8 bases. The CDR3 DNA follows: TGTGCCAGCTCACTACCCGGGACAGGGGGTATAGAAGCTTTCTTT. Translated, it gives CASSLPGTGGIEAFF. Full variable domain (rest looked up from reference TRBV18 and TRBJ1-1): NAGVMQNPRHLVRRRGQEARLRCSPMKGHSHVYWYRQLPEEGLKFMVYLQKENIIDESGMPKERFSAEFPKEGPSILRIQQVVRGDSAAYFCASSLPGTGGIEAFFGQGTRLTVV.